This entry lists 2 T cell receptor beta chains sequenced from one sample in a study of blood T cell repertoires in COVID-19. Libraries were prepared by immunoSEQ multiplex PCR; TCRdb keeps only in-frame clonotypes and omits some of them. The sample has about 210,000 clones; less than 90% are singletons. Sequenced input: peripheral blood. Source of these receptors: a man between 40 and 49 years old with acute or convalescent COVID-19.

The chain couples TRBV28 to TRBJ1-3; 7 nucleotides agree with TRBD1. The CDR3 sequence is 15 residues long. V was pared by 6 bases and J by 1 base, with 6 bases of the junction left unmatched. CDR1 is MDHEN, CDR2 SYDVKM, per germline. CDR3 sequence reads: CASRRQGGSGNTIYF. The DNA of the CDR3 is TGTGCCAGCAGACGACAGGGTGGTTCTGGAAACACCATATATTTT.

This sequence joins TRBV13 and TRBJ1-3; perhaps TRBD1 as D (6 bases). Germline V gene lookup returns CDR1 PRHDT and CDR2 FYEKMQ (reference sequence). This CDR3 has 14 amino acids. The V and J ends lost 4 bases and 11 bases respectively, with 18 bases between them. CDR3 nucleotide sequence: TGTGCCAGCAGCTCGTACTCACAGGGATACGCCATATATTTT. Amino acid sequence: CASSSYSQGYAIYF.